This T cell receptor (beta chain) is drawn from a study of T and B cells in COVID-19 patients. Study-level background: At median age around 34 years, recovered patients were younger than active-infection patients at about 67. Critical illness requiring mechanical ventilation or extracorporeal membrane oxygenation affected 12 of 20 active-infection patients. In the active-infection cohort, about 90% of the roughly 20 patients had comorbidities linked to unfavorable COVID-19 outcome.

Each TRB amplification used about 250-550 ng of genomic DNA from blood. Study observations and caveats: In COVID-19 patients, T cell receptor beta variable and joining gene use was reportedly strongly skewed.

A note on this clonotype: As yet, its antigen is unknown.

The ends were cut back, 5 bases at V and 4 bases at J, with 16 bases in the middle. This CDR3 region has 15 residues. Germline assignment: CDR1 KGHDR and CDR2 SFDVKD. BIOMED2 TRB-A/B primer pools were used in multiplex TRB PCR. Via MiXCR, TCRdb re-called the multiplex PCR reads, giving one row per CDR3 protein. The sample lists 1,500 to 2,500 distinct CDR3 sequences, more than 20% seen once, with about three fifths in the top ten. This clonotype originated in a human donor with active COVID-19. Sequencing input: blood. The V and J genes are TRBV24-1 and TRBJ1-2, with a tentative D call TRBD1 (6 bases). CDR3 sequence reads: CATSVLLGTFYGYTF. CDR3 bases: TGTGCCACCAGTGTCCTCCTCGGGACATTCTATGGCTACACCTTC.